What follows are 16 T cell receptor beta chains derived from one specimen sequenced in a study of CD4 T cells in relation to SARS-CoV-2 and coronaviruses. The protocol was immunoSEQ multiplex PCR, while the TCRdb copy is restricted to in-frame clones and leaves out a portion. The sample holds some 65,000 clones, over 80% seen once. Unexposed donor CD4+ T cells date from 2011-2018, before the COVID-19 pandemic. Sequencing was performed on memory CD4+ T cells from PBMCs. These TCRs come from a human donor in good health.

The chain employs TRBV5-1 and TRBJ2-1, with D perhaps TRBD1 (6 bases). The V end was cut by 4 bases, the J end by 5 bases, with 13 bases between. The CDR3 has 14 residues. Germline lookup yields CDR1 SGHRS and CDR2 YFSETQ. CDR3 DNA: TGCGCCAGCAGCACCGCCAGGGGTCACAATGAGCAGTTCTTC. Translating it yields CASSTARGHNEQFF.

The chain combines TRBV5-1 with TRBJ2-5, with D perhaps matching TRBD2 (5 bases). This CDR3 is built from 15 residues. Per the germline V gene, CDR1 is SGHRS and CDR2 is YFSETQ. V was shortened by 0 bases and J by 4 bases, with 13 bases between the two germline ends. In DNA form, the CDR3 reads TGCGCCAGCAGCTTGGTGAGAGGGTCAGGAGAGACCCAGTACTTC. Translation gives CASSLVRGSGETQYF.

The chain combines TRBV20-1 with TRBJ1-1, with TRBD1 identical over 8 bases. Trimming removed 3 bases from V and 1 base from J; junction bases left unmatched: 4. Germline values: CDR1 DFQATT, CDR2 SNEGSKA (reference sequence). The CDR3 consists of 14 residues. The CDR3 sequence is CSASPGTGNTEAFF. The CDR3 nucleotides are TGCAGTGCTAGTCCGGGGACAGGGAACACTGAAGCTTTCTTT.

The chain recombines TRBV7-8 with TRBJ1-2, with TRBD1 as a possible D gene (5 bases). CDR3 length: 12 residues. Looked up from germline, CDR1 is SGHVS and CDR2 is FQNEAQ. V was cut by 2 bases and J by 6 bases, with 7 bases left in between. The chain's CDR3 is CASSLSRDGYTF. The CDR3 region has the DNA TGTGCCAGCAGCTTATCCAGGGATGGCTACACCTTC.

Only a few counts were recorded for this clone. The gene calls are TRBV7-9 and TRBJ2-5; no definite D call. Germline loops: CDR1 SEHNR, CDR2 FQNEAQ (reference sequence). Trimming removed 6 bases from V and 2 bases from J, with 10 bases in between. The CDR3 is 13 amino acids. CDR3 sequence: CASRPGRQETQYF. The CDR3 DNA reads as TGTGCCAGCAGGCCCGGGCGGCAAGAGACCCAGTACTTC.

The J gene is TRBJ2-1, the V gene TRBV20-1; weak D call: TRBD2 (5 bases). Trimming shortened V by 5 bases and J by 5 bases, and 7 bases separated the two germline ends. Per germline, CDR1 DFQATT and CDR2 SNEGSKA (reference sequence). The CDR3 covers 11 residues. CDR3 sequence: CSASGDNEQFF. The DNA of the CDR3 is TGCAGTGCTTCCGGGGACAATGAGCAGTTCTTC.

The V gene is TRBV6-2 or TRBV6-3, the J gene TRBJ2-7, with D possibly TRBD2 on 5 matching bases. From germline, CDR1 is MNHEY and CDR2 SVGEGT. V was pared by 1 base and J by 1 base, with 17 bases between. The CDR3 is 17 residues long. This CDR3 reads CASSYFSVNRGSYEQYF. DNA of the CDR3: TGTGCCAGCAGTTACTTTAGCGTTAACCGGGGATCCTACGAGCAGTACTTC.

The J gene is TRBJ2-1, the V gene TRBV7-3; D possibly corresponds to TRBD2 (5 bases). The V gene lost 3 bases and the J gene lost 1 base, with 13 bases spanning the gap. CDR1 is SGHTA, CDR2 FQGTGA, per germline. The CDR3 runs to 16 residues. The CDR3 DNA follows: TGTGCCAGCAGCTTCGGAGCAGCGGTATCCTACAATGAGCAGTTCTTC. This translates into CASSFGAAVSYNEQFF.

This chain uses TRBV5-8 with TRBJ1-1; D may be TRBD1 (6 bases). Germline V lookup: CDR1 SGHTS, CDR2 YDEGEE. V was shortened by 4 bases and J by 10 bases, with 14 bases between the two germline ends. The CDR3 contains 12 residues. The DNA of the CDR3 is TGTGCCAGCAGCCTCAGGGGCACCGGAGCTTTCTTT. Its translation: CASSLRGTGAFF.

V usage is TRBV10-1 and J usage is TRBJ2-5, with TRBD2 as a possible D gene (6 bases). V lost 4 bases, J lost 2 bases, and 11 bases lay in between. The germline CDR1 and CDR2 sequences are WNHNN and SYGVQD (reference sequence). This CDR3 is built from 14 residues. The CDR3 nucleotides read TGCGCCAGCAGTGGCTCGGGAGCGCAAGAGACCCAGTACTTC. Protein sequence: CASSGSGAQETQYF.

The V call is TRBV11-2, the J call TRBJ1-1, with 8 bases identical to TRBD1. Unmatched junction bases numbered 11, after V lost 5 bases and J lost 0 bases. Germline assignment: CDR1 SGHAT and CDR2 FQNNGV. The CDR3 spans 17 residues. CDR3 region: CASSGRQGAFMNTEAFF. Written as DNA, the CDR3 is TGTGCCAGCAGCGGCAGGCAGGGGGCCTTCATGAACACTGAAGCTTTCTTT.

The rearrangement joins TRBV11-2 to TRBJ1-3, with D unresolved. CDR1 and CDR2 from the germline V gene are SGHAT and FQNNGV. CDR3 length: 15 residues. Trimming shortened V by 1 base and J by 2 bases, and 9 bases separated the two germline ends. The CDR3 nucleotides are TGTGCCAGCAGCTTAGCCGGCTACCCTGGAAACACCATATATTTT. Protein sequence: CASSLAGYPGNTIYF.

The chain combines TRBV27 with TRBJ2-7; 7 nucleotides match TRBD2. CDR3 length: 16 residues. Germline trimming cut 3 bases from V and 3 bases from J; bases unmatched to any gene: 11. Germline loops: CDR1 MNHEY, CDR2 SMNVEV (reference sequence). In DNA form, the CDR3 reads TGTGCCAGCAGTTTGACGGGAACTGGCGGGGGCTACGAGCAGTACTTC. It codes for CASSLTGTGGGYEQYF.

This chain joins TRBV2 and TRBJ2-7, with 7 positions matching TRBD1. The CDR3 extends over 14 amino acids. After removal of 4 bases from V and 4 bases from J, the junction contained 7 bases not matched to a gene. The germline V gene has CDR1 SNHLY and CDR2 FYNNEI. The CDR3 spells CASSVRGGGYEQYF. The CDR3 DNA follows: TGTGCCAGCAGTGTCAGAGGGGGCGGATACGAGCAGTACTTC.

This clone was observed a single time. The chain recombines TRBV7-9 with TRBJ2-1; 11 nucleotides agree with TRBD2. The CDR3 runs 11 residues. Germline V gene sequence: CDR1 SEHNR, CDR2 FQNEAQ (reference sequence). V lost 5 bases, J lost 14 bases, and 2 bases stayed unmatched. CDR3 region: CASSPSGRKFF. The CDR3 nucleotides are TGTGCCAGCAGCCCTAGCGGGAGGAAGTTCTTC.

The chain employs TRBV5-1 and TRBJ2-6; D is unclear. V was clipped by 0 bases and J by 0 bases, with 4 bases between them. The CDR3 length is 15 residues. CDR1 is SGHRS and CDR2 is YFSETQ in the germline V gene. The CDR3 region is CASSLVSSGANVLTF. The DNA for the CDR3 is TGCGCCAGCAGCTTGGTCAGCTCTGGGGCCAACGTCCTGACTTTC. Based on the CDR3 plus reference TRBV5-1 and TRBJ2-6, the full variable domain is KAGVTQTPRYLIKTRGQQVTLSCSPISGHRSVSWYQQTPGQGLQFLFEYFSETQRNKGNFPGRFSGRQFSNSRSEMNVSTLELGDSALYLCASSLVSSGANVLTFGAGSRLTVL.